This T cell receptor (beta chain) was identified in a study of PD-L1 blockade in urothelial cancer. Study in general: Analysis of the blood was performed 3 weeks (second dose) and 6 weeks after treatment start. A median approximately 140,000 T cells were found in blood samples.

Study-wide findings and caveats: Larger 3-week expansion of tumor-associated blood clones was seen in durable-benefit patients.

This table comes from immunoSEQ multiplex PCR, and its TCRdb copy is limited to in-frame clones, with some not included. The sample contains fewer than 25,000 clones, 87% of which appear only once. Germline-derived CDR1 and CDR2 are SGHVS and FNYEAQ. V was pared by 5 bases and J by 5 bases, with 11 bases of the junction left unmatched. The CDR3 consists of 16 residues. About this clone: The antigen is undetermined.

This clonotype originated in a man aged 45-65 years with urothelial cancer. The sample consisted of PBMCs, taken around atezolizumab (anti-PD-L1) treatment. The chain uses TRBV7-6 and TRBJ2-2; 7 nucleotides agree with TRBD1. CDR3 amino acids: CASSRRGGEMTGELFF. The CDR3 bases are TGTGCCAGCAGCAGACGAGGGGGCGAGATGACCGGGGAGCTGTTTTTT.